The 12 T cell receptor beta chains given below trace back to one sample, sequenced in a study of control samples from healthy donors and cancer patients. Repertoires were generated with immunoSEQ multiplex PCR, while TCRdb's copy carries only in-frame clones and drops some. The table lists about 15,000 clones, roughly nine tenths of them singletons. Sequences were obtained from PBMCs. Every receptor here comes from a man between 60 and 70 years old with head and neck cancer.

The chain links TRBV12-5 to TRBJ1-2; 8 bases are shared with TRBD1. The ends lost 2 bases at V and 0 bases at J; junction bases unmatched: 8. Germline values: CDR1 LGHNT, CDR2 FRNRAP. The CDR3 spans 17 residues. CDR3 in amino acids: CASGLTGQGTPNYGYTF. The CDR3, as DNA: TGTGCTAGTGGTTTGACCGGACAGGGAACTCCTAACTATGGCTACACCTTC.

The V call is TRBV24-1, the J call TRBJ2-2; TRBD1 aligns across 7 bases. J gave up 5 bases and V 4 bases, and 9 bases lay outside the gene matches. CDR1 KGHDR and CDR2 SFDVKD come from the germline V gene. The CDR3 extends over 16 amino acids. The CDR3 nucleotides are TGTGCCACCAGTGAGAAGGGGGCGAGTGGGACCGGGGAGCTGTTTTTT. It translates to CATSEKGASGTGELFF.

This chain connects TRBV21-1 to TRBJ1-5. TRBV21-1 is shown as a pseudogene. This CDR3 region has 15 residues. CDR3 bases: TGTGCCAGCAGCCGGCGCAGGTGGGACAATCAGCCCCAGCATTTT. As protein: CASSRRRWDNQPQHF.

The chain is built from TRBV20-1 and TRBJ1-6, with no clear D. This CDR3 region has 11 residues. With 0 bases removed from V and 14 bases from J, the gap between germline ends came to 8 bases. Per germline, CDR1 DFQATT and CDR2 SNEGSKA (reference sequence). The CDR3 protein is CSAREEMALHF. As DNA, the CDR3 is TGCAGTGCTAGAGAGGAGATGGCCCTCCACTTT.

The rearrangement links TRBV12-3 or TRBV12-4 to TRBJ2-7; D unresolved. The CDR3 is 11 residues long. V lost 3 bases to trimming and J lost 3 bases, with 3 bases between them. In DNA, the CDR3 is TGTGCCAGCAGTTTCCTCTACGAGCAGTACTTC. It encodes CASSFLYEQYF.

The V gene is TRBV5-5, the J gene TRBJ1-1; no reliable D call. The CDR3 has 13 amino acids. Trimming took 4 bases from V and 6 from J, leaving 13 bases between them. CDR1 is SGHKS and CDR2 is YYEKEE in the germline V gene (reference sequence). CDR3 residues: CASSPPGIAEAFF. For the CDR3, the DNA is TGTGCCAGCAGCCCCCCGGGGATCGCTGAAGCTTTCTTT.

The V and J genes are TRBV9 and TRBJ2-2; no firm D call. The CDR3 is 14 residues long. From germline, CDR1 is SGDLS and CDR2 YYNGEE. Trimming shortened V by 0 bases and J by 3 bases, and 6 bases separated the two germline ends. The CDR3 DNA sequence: TGTGCCAGCAGCGTAGTGTGGGACACCGGGGAGCTGTTTTTT. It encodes CASSVVWDTGELFF.

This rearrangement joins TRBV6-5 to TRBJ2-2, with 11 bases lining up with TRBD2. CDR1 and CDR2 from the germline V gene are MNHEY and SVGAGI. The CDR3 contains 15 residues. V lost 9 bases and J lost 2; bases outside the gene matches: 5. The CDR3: CASFSGGANTGELFF. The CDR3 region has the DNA TGTGCCAGTTTTAGCGGGGGGGCAAACACCGGGGAGCTGTTTTTT.

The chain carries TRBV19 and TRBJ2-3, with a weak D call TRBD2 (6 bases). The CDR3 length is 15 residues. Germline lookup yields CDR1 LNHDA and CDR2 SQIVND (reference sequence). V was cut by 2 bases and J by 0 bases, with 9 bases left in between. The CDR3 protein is CASSIRTTSTDTQYF. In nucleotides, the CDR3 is TGTGCCAGTAGTATAAGGACTACCAGCACAGATACGCAGTATTTT.

CDR3 sequence (DNA): TGTGCCAGCTCCGGACAGCTCGGAAACACCATATATTTT. Amino acids: CASSGQLGNTIYF. The rearrangement joins TRBV12-3 or TRBV12-4 to TRBJ1-3; D possibly corresponds to TRBD1 (6 bases). The CDR3 spans 13 residues. Trimming took off 8 bases at V and 4 bases at J, with 12 bases between the two ends.

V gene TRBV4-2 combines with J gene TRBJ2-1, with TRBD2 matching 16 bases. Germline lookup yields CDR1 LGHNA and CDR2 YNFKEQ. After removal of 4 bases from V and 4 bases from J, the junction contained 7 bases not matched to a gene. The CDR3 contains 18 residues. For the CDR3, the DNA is TGTGCCAGCAGCCCCTCTCCGGGACTAGCGGGGGGGTACAATGAGCAGTTCTTC. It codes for CASSPSPGLAGGYNEQFF.

The CDR3 spells CASSLGGAGTEAFF. The CDR3 DNA is TGCGCCAGCAGCTTGGGAGGGGCGGGAACTGAAGCTTTCTTT. The chain joins TRBV5-1 to TRBJ1-1; tentatively, D is TRBD1 (5 bases). There are 14 residues in the CDR3. With 0 bases removed from V and 5 bases from J, the gap between germline ends came to 11 bases. The V gene's germline CDR1 is SGHRS and CDR2 YFSETQ.